This T cell receptor (beta chain) was sequenced for a study of T-cell memory formation after mild COVID-19. Across the study: For the most part, TCR clusters were specific to one donor.

The germline gives CDR1 SQVTM, CDR2 ANQGSEA. CDR3 length: 14 amino acids. Trimming left V 7 bases short and J 1 base short, with 16 bases between. Each CDR3 protein gets one entry after TCRdb re-called the 5' RACE reads with MiXCR. The table shows about 100,000 distinct CDR3 sequences, with around 10% occurring only once. Regarding the study as a whole: Among clones peaking at day 37 in the second wave, SARS-CoV-2 specificity remained unconfirmed. Shrinking CD4+ clones were chiefly CM and EM; CD8+ ones were chiefly EMRA.

This clonotype was seen a few times. Its antigen is currently unknown. The chain carries TRBV29-1 and TRBJ1-1; D is uncertain. Sequencing input: PBMCs or a T cell subset sorted from them (not recorded which). This clonotype was obtained from a man younger than 35 who had mild COVID-19 (a few samples of this study predate the infection). Cell type and time point are not known. CDR3 region: CSDGAVPGNTEAFF. The DNA of the CDR3 is TGCAGCGACGGCGCGGTACCCGGGAACACTGAAGCTTTCTTT.